A selection of T cell receptor beta chains follows, all from one sample in a study of blood T cell repertoires in COVID-19. Generated by immunoSEQ multiplex PCR, the TCRdb table keeps only in-frame clones and is missing some. Of 150,000 or so clones listed, roughly 87% are singletons. Sequencing was performed on PBMCs or T cells enriched from blood (not recorded which). These receptor sequences come from a woman aged 40-49 years who had been exposed to COVID-19. CDR3s include the opening cysteine and the closing phenylalanine or tryptophan. The D gene is left open where the match is weak. Size tells how often a clone was seen (once, few, many) or the class of an expanded clone, and some rows leave it out.

j_call | d_call | cdr3_length | clone_size | v_call | cdr3_nt | cdr3_aa
TRBJ1-1 | TRBD1 | 15 | . | TRBV6-5 | TGTGCCAGCACCAGATACGGACAGGGGATCACTGAAGCTTTCTTT | CASTRYGQGITEAFF
TRBJ2-1 | TRBD2 | 15 | . | TRBV7-9 | TGTGCCAGCAGCTTGGATGCGGGAGCCTACAATGAGCAGTTCTTC | CASSLDAGAYNEQFF
TRBJ1-5 | TRBD1 | 17 | . | TRBV28 | TGTGCCAGCAGTTACAGGGGGAATTATTATAGCAATCAGCCCCAGCATTTT | CASSYRGNYYSNQPQHF
TRBJ1-2 | . | 12 | . | TRBV19 | TGTGCCAGTAGGGACAGTCCTTATGGCTACACCTTC | CASRDSPYGYTF
TRBJ2-3 | . | 14 | . | TRBV5-1 | TGCGCCAGCAGCGAAGAGCCACTAGCTGATACGCAGTATTTT | CASSEEPLADTQYF
TRBJ2-1 | . | 13 | . | TRBV19 | TGTGCCAGTAGTATAAACTACAACAATGAGCAGTTCTTC | CASSINYNNEQFF
TRBJ2-5 | TRBD1 | 14 | medium-sized | TRBV19 | TGTGCCAGTAGTGGGACAGGGGTGTTAGAGACCCAGTACTTC | CASSGTGVLETQYF
TRBJ1-5 | TRBD1 | 14 | . | TRBV7-6 | TGTGCCAGCAGCTACGGACAGGGTGGTCAGCCCCAGCATTTT | CASSYGQGGQPQHF
TRBJ1-5 | . | 15 | . | TRBV9 | TGTGCCAGCAGTGAGTGGGGAGGCCATAATCAGCCCCAGCATTTT | CASSEWGGHNQPQHF
TRBJ1-1 | . | 13 | . | TRBV29-1 | TGCAGCGTTGAGGGACAACTGAACACTGAAGCTTTCTTT | CSVEGQLNTEAFF
TRBJ2-3 | . | 15 | . | TRBV7-2 | TGTGCCAGCAGCTCGCTAGCGTTTAGCACAGATACGCAGTATTTT | CASSSLAFSTDTQYF
TRBJ2-1 | . | 18 | few | TRBV2 | TGTGCCAGCAGTGCAACTCTGACAGGTCGTATTGTCTACAATGAGCAGTTCTTC | CASSATLTGRIVYNEQFF
TRBJ2-2 | . | 13 | . | TRBV12-3/TRBV12-4 | TGTGCCAGCAGCCGAGGGACAATAAGGGAGCTGTTTTTT | CASSRGTIRELFF
TRBJ1-1 | . | 10 | few | TRBV29-1 | TGCAGCGTTGTGGGAGGAGTCGCTTTCTTT | CSVVGGVAFF
TRBJ1-2 | . | 14 | . | TRBV7-2 | TGTGCCAGCAGCTTATCCCGGGGAAACTATGGCTACACCTTC | CASSLSRGNYGYTF
TRBJ1-2 | TRBD1 | 14 | . | TRBV7-9 | TGTGCCAGCAGCCGCGACGACAGGGAGGATGGCTACACCTTC | CASSRDDREDGYTF
TRBJ1-5 | TRBD1 | 15 | . | TRBV11-2 | TGTGCCAGCAGCCACCCAGACAGGGGGAATCAGCCCCAGCATTTT | CASSHPDRGNQPQHF
TRBJ2-7 | . | 14 | . | TRBV5-1 | TGCGCCAGCAGCGTGGACACGGGAGTATACGAGCAGTACTTC | CASSVDTGVYEQYF
TRBJ2-5 | . | 14 | once | TRBV24-1 | TGTGCCACCAGTGATCCGCAGGGTGGGGAGACCCAGTACTTC | CATSDPQGGETQYF
TRBJ1-6 | . | 17 | . | TRBV9 | TGTGCCAGCAGCGTAGGCCCCGGTCAGGTATATAATTCACCCCTCCACTTT | CASSVGPGQVYNSPLHF
TRBJ2-7 | . | 17 | . | TRBV27 | TGTGCCAGCAGTTTATTTTATACAGGGTTAAATTCCCACGAGCAGTACTTC | CASSLFYTGLNSHEQYF
TRBJ1-4 | . | 13 | . | TRBV2 | TGTGCCAGCAGTGAAGGGCGGAATGAAAAACTGTTTTTT | CASSEGRNEKLFF
TRBJ2-1 | . | 18 | . | TRBV9 | TGTGCCAGCAGAGCCCTAGCTCTTGCCGCTGGGTCCTACAATGAGCAGTTCTTC | CASRALALAAGSYNEQFF
TRBJ1-4 | TRBD1 | 15 | . | TRBV7-2 | TGTGCCAGCAGCTTAGGACCGGGACAGAATGAAAAACTGTTTTTT | CASSLGPGQNEKLFF
TRBJ1-5 | . | 14 | . | TRBV12-5 | TGTGCTAGTGGTTTAACAGAAAGCAATCAGCCCCAGCATTTT | CASGLTESNQPQHF